A single sample is the source of the 29 T cell receptor beta chains below, sequenced in a study of cytomegalovirus exposure and HLA in healthy donors. The PCR was carried out with 60 Vbeta primers and 13 Jbeta primers. The assay was immunoSEQ multiplex PCR, and TCRdb's table has in-frame clones only and misses some. Seen here are 100,000 to 140,000 clones, 74% observed once, and the top ten hold around 13%. What was sequenced was PBMCs. These receptors all come from a woman aged 40-49 years in good health and CMV-seropositive.

This clone was counted once. The rearrangement links TRBV30 to TRBJ1-2; D gene uncertain. CDR3 length: 11 residues. The germline CDR1 and CDR2 sequences are GTSNPN and SVGIG (reference sequence). V was cut by 7 bases and J by 5 bases, with 11 bases left in between. The CDR3 region has the DNA TGTGCCTTGTCGTCGGGGTATGGCTACACCTTC. Residues: CALSSGYGYTF.

This chain uses TRBV18 with TRBJ1-4; TRBD1 might be the D (6 bases). Deletions cut 4 bases from V and 8 bases from J, with 8 bases between. The CDR3 is 12 amino acids. The germline V gene has CDR1 KGHSH and CDR2 LQKENI. CDR3 in DNA: TGTGCCAGCTCACTCGGACAGGAAAAACTGTTTTTT. This codes for CASSLGQEKLFF.

In its sample, this clone was seen a few times. This rearrangement joins TRBV6-5 to TRBJ2-5; 9 nucleotides line up with TRBD2. J lost 4 bases, V lost 4 bases, and 1 base had no gene match. Germline V gene lookup returns CDR1 MNHEY and CDR2 SVGAGI. This CDR3 is 13 amino acids long. CDR3 DNA: TGTGCCAGCAGTTTGGGACTAGCAGAGACCCAGTACTTC. Amino acid sequence: CASSLGLAETQYF.

The chain links TRBV6-5 to TRBJ1-1; D not certain. This CDR3 has 13 residues. Germline V gene lookup returns CDR1 MNHEY and CDR2 SVGAGI. With 7 bases removed from V and 1 base from J, the gap between germline ends came to 10 bases. CDR3 in DNA: TGTGCCAGCAATCAGAGACAGAACACTGAAGCTTTCTTT. Translating gives CASNQRQNTEAFF.

The rearrangement uses TRBV12-5 and TRBJ2-1; tentative D call: TRBD2 (5 bases). Deletions cut 9 bases from V and 5 bases from J, with 8 bases between. The CDR3 is made up of 11 amino acids. The V gene's germline CDR1 is LGHNT and CDR2 FRNRAP. The chain's CDR3 is CASGVDNEQFF. The CDR3 DNA sequence: TGTGCTAGCGGGGTTGACAATGAGCAGTTCTTC.

This chain connects TRBV30 to TRBJ2-7; D may be TRBD2 (7 bases). Trimming took off 0 bases at V and 2 bases at J, with 11 bases between the two ends. Germline V gives CDR1 GTSNPN, CDR2 SVGIG (reference sequence). The CDR3 loop spans 14 amino acids. CDR3 in DNA: TGTGCCTGGAGTGTAGGGGGAGGGACCTACGAGCAGTACTTC. Translating it yields CAWSVGGGTYEQYF. The full variable domain, completed using reference TRBV30 and TRBJ2-7, is SQTIHQWPATLVQPVGSPLSLECTVEGTSNPNLYWYRQAAGRGLQLLFYSVGIGQISSEVPQNLSASRPQDRQFILSSKKLLLSDSGFYLCAWSVGGGTYEQYFGPGTRLTVT.

The rearrangement links TRBV29-1 to TRBJ1-2; a weak D match, TRBD1 (5 bases). Trimming removed 4 bases from V and 6 bases from J, with 9 bases in between. Germline CDR1 and CDR2: SQVTM and ANQGSEA. This CDR3 has 11 amino acids. The CDR3 reads CSVGAGNGYTF. CDR3 DNA sequence: TGCAGCGTTGGGGCAGGGAATGGCTACACCTTC.

The sample holds one count of this clone. V gene TRBV6-5 combines with J gene TRBJ1-2; 7 bases are a match to TRBD1. With V trimmed by 7 bases and J by 8 bases, 7 bases remained unmatched. Germline V gene sequence: CDR1 MNHEY, CDR2 SVGAGI. The CDR3 length is 12 residues. The CDR3 sequence is CASKRQGQGYTF. CDR3 bases: TGTGCCAGCAAAAGACAGGGCCAAGGCTACACCTTC.

This rearrangement joins TRBV10-3 to TRBJ1-5; D is undetermined. The CDR3 spans 13 residues. The germline gives CDR1 ENHRY, CDR2 SYGVKD. V lost 9 bases, J lost 0 bases, and 9 bases lay in between. CDR3: CAIQEYSNQPQHF. CDR3 sequence (DNA): TGTGCCATTCAAGAGTATAGCAATCAGCCCCAGCATTTT.

This clone was recorded only once. The chain recombines TRBV7-3 with TRBJ1-1; D gene unclear. V was trimmed by 4 bases and J by 0 bases, leaving 6 bases between them. This CDR3 contains 13 residues. Germline lookup yields CDR1 SGHTA and CDR2 FQGTGA. CDR3 residues: CASSSSLNTEAFF. The DNA of the CDR3 is TGTGCCAGCAGCTCCTCCTTGAACACTGAAGCTTTCTTT. Variable domain in full (rest from reference TRBV7-3 and TRBJ1-1): GAGVSQTPSNKVTEKGKYVELRCDPISGHTALYWYRQSLGQGPEFLIYFQGTGAADDSGLPNDRFFAVRPEGSVSTLKIQRTERGDSAVYLCASSSSLNTEAFFGQGTRLTVV.

This clone was detected only a few times. This rearrangement joins TRBV20-1 to TRBJ1-2, with 8 positions matching TRBD1. Germline CDR1 and CDR2: DFQATT and SNEGSKA (reference sequence). The CDR3 is 11 residues long. Trimming removed 5 bases from V and 8 bases from J; junction bases left unmatched: 4. CDR3: CSAQRTGGYTF. CDR3 coding DNA: TGCAGTGCTCAGAGGACAGGGGGCTACACCTTC.

This clone was observed a few times. The chain combines TRBV5-1 with TRBJ2-1; D is unresolved. Germline lookup yields CDR1 SGHRS and CDR2 YFSETQ. This CDR3 comprises 14 residues. V was pared by 0 bases and J by 5 bases, with 9 bases between. CDR3 sequence: CASSLDGGDNEQFF. In DNA, the CDR3 is TGCGCCAGCAGCTTGGATGGCGGTGACAATGAGCAGTTCTTC.

The chain is built from TRBV4-1 and TRBJ2-5; D is possibly TRBD1 (5 bases). V was cut by 1 base and J by 5 bases, with 11 bases left in between. The length of the CDR3 is 14 residues. Germline CDR1 reads MGHRA; CDR2 reads YSYEKL. The CDR3: CASSQGRVEETQYF. DNA of the CDR3: TGCGCCAGCAGCCAAGGCAGGGTTGAGGAGACCCAGTACTTC.

V gene TRBV7-2 combines with J gene TRBJ1-6; D possibly corresponds to TRBD1 (6 bases). The CDR3 contains 15 residues. V gave up 5 bases and J gave up 5 bases, with 13 bases separating them. Germline V gene lookup returns CDR1 SGHTA and CDR2 FQGNSA. The CDR3 loop reads CASSRRQADNSPLHF. For the CDR3, the DNA is TGTGCCAGCAGCCGGAGACAGGCGGATAATTCACCCCTCCACTTT.

Comment on this clone: Other nucleotide sequences in the sample specify the same CDR3. The rearrangement uses TRBV30 and TRBJ1-1; tentatively, D is TRBD1 (6 bases). Germline assignment: CDR1 GTSNPN and CDR2 SVGIG (reference sequence). V gave up 3 bases and J gave up 0 bases, with 11 bases separating them. The CDR3 extends over 14 amino acids. The CDR3 is CAWSAGQMNTEAFF. The CDR3 DNA reads TGTGCCTGGAGCGCCGGACAGATGAACACTGAAGCTTTCTTT.

This clone was picked up many times. The chain couples TRBV5-1 to TRBJ2-7; TRBD1 matches 9 bases. Germline V gene sequence: CDR1 SGHRS, CDR2 YFSETQ. The CDR3 sequence is 14 residues long. Trimming at V came to 0 bases and at J to 3 bases, leaving 1 base not matched to a gene. DNA for the CDR3: TGCGCCAGCAGCTTGGGACAGGGGGTCTACGAGCAGTACTTC. It is translated as CASSLGQGVYEQYF.

Turning to this clone: Other DNA sequences of this sample code for an identical CDR3. The chain uses TRBV6-5 and TRBJ2-1, with 10 bases lining up with TRBD2. The CDR3 runs 15 residues. The germline gives CDR1 MNHEY, CDR2 SVGAGI. V was clipped by 2 bases and J by 4 bases; unmatched bases: 2. CDR3 amino acids: CASSYSGGGYNEQFF. The CDR3 DNA sequence: TGTGCCAGCAGTTACAGCGGGGGGGGTTACAATGAGCAGTTCTTC.

The chain uses TRBV18 and TRBJ1-4; D is unresolved. The CDR3 loop spans 14 amino acids. Germline lookup yields CDR1 KGHSH and CDR2 LQKENI. Trimming removed 3 bases from V and 4 bases from J, with 9 bases in between. The CDR3 is CASSPIAINEKLFF. Written as DNA, the CDR3 is TGTGCCAGCTCACCGATAGCGATTAATGAAAAACTGTTTTTT.

Here the CDR3 reads CSVGRGFNEQFF. The CDR3 region has the DNA TGCAGCGTTGGACGAGGGTTCAATGAGCAGTTCTTC. The V and J genes are TRBV29-1 and TRBJ2-1; D is possibly TRBD2 (5 bases). This CDR3 has 12 amino acids. Germline loops: CDR1 SQVTM, CDR2 ANQGSEA. V was clipped by 4 bases and J by 6 bases, with 10 bases between them.

V usage is TRBV5-6 and J usage is TRBJ2-1, with D tentatively TRBD2 (5 bases). Germline values: CDR1 SGHDT, CDR2 YYEEEE. The CDR3 sequence is 13 residues long. Trimming left V 3 bases short and J 10 bases short, with 14 bases between. The CDR3 DNA is TGTGCCAGCAGCTCCATGCCCTCGGGAGAGCAGTTCTTC. Residues: CASSSMPSGEQFF.

The chain uses TRBV6-1 and TRBJ2-3; no clear D. The germline gives CDR1 MNHNS, CDR2 SASEGT. Deletions cut 6 bases from V and 1 base from J, with 8 bases between. The CDR3 is made up of 13 amino acids. DNA for the CDR3: TGTGCCAGCAGGGCAACCGGCACAGATACGCAGTATTTT. Protein: CASRATGTDTQYF.

The sample holds a few counts of this clone. The rearrangement uses TRBV29-1 and TRBJ1-1, with 7 bases matching TRBD1. The CDR3 sequence is 15 residues long. Germline assignment: CDR1 SQVTM and CDR2 ANQGSEA. V shed 7 bases and J 4 bases; nucleotides not matched to a gene: 15. The CDR3 is CSGKGGSGISTEAFF. The CDR3 region has the DNA TGCAGCGGCAAAGGGGGCTCCGGAATCTCCACTGAAGCTTTCTTT.

Comment on this clone: The sample has other DNA sequences that encode this CDR3 too. The V gene is TRBV11-2, the J gene TRBJ2-7; 12 nucleotides match TRBD2. Trimming removed 2 bases from V and 2 bases from J; junction bases left unmatched: 1. The CDR3 length is 15 residues. Germline-derived CDR1 and CDR2 are SGHAT and FQNNGV. The CDR3 here is CASSLTSGGTYEQYF. The CDR3 nucleotides are TGTGCCAGCAGCTTAACTAGCGGGGGGACCTACGAGCAGTACTTC.

The rearrangement links TRBV5-3 to TRBJ1-6; maybe TRBD1 (5 bases). TRBV5-3 is known as an ORF, though its function is uncertain. The CDR3 sequence is 17 residues long. The V end was cut by 0 bases, the J end by 5 bases, with 15 bases between. The CDR3 DNA sequence: TGTGCCAGAAGCTTGGAACAGGTATTGACGGATAATTCACCCCTCCACTTT. Its protein is CARSLEQVLTDNSPLHF.

The chain combines TRBV7-8 with TRBJ1-1, with 7 bases lining up with TRBD1. The CDR3 consists of 14 residues. Germline V gives CDR1 SGHVS, CDR2 FQNEAQ. After removal of 5 bases from V and 2 bases from J, the junction contained 5 bases not matched to a gene. CDR3 nucleotides: TGTGCCAGCAGCGGGGGGACAGAAAACACTGAAGCTTTCTTT. Amino acids: CASSGGTENTEAFF.

The rearrangement uses TRBV10-3 and TRBJ2-1; 10 bases fit TRBD2. V lost 4 bases, J lost 9 bases, and 6 bases stayed unmatched. This CDR3 comprises 14 residues. Germline CDR1 reads ENHRY; CDR2 reads SYGVKD. CDR3: CAISGLAGDGEQFF. The DNA of the CDR3 is TGTGCCATCAGTGGACTAGCGGGTGATGGTGAGCAGTTCTTC.

The V gene is TRBV11-2, the J gene TRBJ2-3; 8 nucleotides align to TRBD2. The junction had 4 bases not matched to a gene; V was cut back by 1 base and J by 4 bases. CDR3 length equals 15 residues. Per germline, CDR1 SGHAT and CDR2 FQNNGV. CDR3 in DNA: TGTGCCAGCAGCTTAGCAGCTAGCGGGCCAGATACGCAGTATTTT. Translated, it gives CASSLAASGPDTQYF.

The chain carries TRBV5-4 and TRBJ2-2, with a possible D match to TRBD2 (6 bases). The CDR3 totals 15 residues. Trimming pared 0 bases from V and 7 bases from J, leaving 13 bases between. Looked up from germline, CDR1 is SGHNT and CDR2 is YYREEE (reference sequence). The CDR3, as DNA: TGTGCCAGCAGCTTGGGGGCGGGGTACCTCGGGGAGCTGTTTTTT. Amino acids: CASSLGAGYLGELFF.

The rearrangement uses TRBV5-5 and TRBJ1-1, with 9 nucleotides matching TRBD1. Germline V lookup: CDR1 SGHKS, CDR2 YYEKEE (reference sequence). Trimming at V came to 4 bases and at J to 1 base, leaving 5 bases not matched to a gene. This CDR3 has 15 residues. The CDR3 region is CASSRGQGENTEAFF. The CDR3, as DNA: TGTGCCAGCAGCCGGGGACAGGGAGAGAACACTGAAGCTTTCTTT.